Shown below are 4 T cell receptor beta chains from a single sample sequenced in a study of blood T cell repertoires in COVID-19. Assay: immunoSEQ multiplex PCR; the TCRdb copy retains only in-frame clones and omits some. The table shows 200,000 to 250,000 clones, with more than 70% occurring only once. Sequencing was done on a sample of peripheral blood. These receptors originate from a woman aged 35 to 49 who had recovered from COVID-19.

The chain recombines TRBV19 with TRBJ2-3; TRBD2 matches at 15 bases. Germline CDR1 reads LNHDA; CDR2 reads SQIVND (reference sequence). Unmatched junction bases numbered 5, after V lost 5 bases and J lost 2 bases. The CDR3 is made up of 17 amino acids. The CDR3 loop is CASSGTSGRPTTDTQYF. Written as DNA, the CDR3 is TGTGCCAGTAGTGGGACTAGCGGGAGGCCGACCACAGATACGCAGTATTTT.

This sequence joins TRBV13 and TRBJ2-1; 8 positions agree with TRBD2. Germline lookup yields CDR1 PRHDT and CDR2 FYEKMQ (reference sequence). The CDR3 covers 15 residues. The V gene end was trimmed by 5 bases and the J gene end by 0 bases; junction bases not matched to a gene: 3. The CDR3 region is CASSVAGSSYNEQFF. The CDR3 nucleotides read TGTGCCAGCAGCGTAGCGGGGAGCTCCTACAATGAGCAGTTCTTC.

The V call is TRBV7-3, the J call TRBJ2-1; 10 nucleotides line up with TRBD2. The V segment lost 8 bases and the J segment 10 bases; nucleotides outside the gene matches: 17. CDR1 is SGHTA, CDR2 FQGTGA, per germline. CDR3 length equals 16 residues. The CDR3 spells CASRGAGGPGETEQFF. CDR3 bases: TGTGCCAGCCGGGGAGCGGGAGGGCCGGGGGAGACCGAGCAGTTCTTC.

The CDR3 spells CASSLGGGWSNIQYF. Here the CDR3 DNA reads TGTGCCAGCAGCTTAGGCGGGGGGTGGTCAAACATTCAGTACTTC. The rearrangement uses TRBV7-2 and TRBJ2-4; 8 bases align to TRBD2. The CDR3 runs 15 residues. Trimming removed 1 base from V and 6 bases from J; junction bases left unmatched: 5. Germline V gene sequence: CDR1 SGHTA, CDR2 FQGNSA.